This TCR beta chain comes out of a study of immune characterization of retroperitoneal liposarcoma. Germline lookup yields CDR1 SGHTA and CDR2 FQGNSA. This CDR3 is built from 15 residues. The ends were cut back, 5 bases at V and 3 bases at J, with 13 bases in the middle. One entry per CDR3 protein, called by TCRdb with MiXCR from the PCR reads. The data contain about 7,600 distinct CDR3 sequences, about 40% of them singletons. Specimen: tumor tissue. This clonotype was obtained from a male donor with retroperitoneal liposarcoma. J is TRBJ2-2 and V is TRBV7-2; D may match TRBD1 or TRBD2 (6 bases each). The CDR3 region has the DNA TGTGCCAGCAGCCCGACTAGGGGGGACACCGGGGAGCTGTTTTTT. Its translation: CASSPTRGDTGELFF.